The present T cell receptor (beta chain) was sequenced within a study of regulatory T cells in long-lasting Graves disease. This clonotype appeared many times. The CDR3 extends over 12 amino acids. Germline V CDR1 and CDR2: GTSNPN, SVGIG (reference sequence). Trimming took off 0 bases at V and 11 bases at J, with 11 bases between the two ends. Time point of the sample: newly diagnosed GD, antithyroid drugs for less than 3 months. PBMCs were the source of the RNA used for TCR sequencing. Arm-PCR of CDR3 regions and iRepertoire HTBI primers were the basis on which TCR beta libraries were built. TCRdb processed the multiplex PCR reads anew with MiXCR; each CDR3 protein has one entry. Counted here are around 360,000 distinct CDR3 sequences, 15% to 20% occurring once; the ten biggest clones make up 20%. Another study also made use of these data, one on T cells in Graves' hyperthyroidism and ophthalmopathy.

The TCR sequence derives from a woman younger than 35 with Graves disease. The material was peripheral blood mononuclear cells (PBMCs), obtained at new diagnosis, from a patient treated with antithyroid drugs. The gene calls are TRBV30 and TRBJ2-1, with D perhaps TRBD1 (5 bases). This chain's CDR3 is CAWSVQRGQQFF. The CDR3 DNA is TGTGCCTGGAGTGTACAAAGGGGCCAGCAGTTCTTC.